These 8 T cell receptor beta chains originate from one sample sequenced in a study of T cell repertoires in cytomegalovirus infection. TCRdb itself ran the reads through MiXCR, one entry per CDR3 protein. The sample shows 270,000 or so distinct CDR3 sequences, over 15% of them seen only once. The sample consisted of CD8+ T cells from PBMCs. The receptors were gathered from a human donor in good health (CMV status not recorded). Some clones in this sample may be carry-over from other donors' samples.

This sequence joins TRBV19 and TRBJ1-1; TRBD1 aligns across 10 bases. V shed 5 bases and J 5 bases; nucleotides not matched to a gene: 8. This CDR3 region has 15 residues. The germline gives CDR1 LNHDA, CDR2 SQIVND (reference sequence). The CDR3 loop reads CASSLGDRGLTEAFF. In nucleotides, the CDR3 is TGTGCCAGTAGTCTCGGCGACAGGGGGCTAACTGAAGCTTTCTTT.

Regarding this clonotype: A read error may explain this, as a much larger clone is one base away. The V gene is TRBV6-9, the J gene TRBJ2-7, with D perhaps assigned TRBD1 or TRBD2 (5 bases each). Germline assignment: CDR1 MNHGY and CDR2 SVAAGI. This CDR3 is 14 amino acids long. The CDR3 is CVSTKGDPEMEQYF. In DNA form, the CDR3 reads TGTGTCAGCACCAAAGGGGACCCGGAAATGGAGCAGTACTTC.

In its sample, this clonotype was seen many times. The J gene is TRBJ2-1, the V gene TRBV28; TRBD1 aligns across 7 bases. The CDR3 sequence is 15 residues long. Germline assignment: CDR1 MDHEN and CDR2 SYDVKM. V trimming: 5 bases; J trimming: 4 bases; junction bases outside the gene matches: 8. The CDR3 coding sequence is TGTGCCAGCAGTCTCCCGGTACAGGGGTACAATGAGCAGTTCTTC. Protein: CASSLPVQGYNEQFF. The variable domain in full, completed from reference TRBV28 and TRBJ2-1, reads DVKVTQSSRYLVKRTGEKVFLECVQDMDHENMFWYRQDPGLGLRLIYFSYDVKMKEKGDIPEGYSVSREKKERFSLILESASTNQTSMYLCASSLPVQGYNEQFFGPGTRLTVL.

This clonotype was seen many times. This chain connects TRBV4-1 to TRBJ1-1, with 7 bases fitting TRBD1. With 6 bases clipped from V and 5 bases from J, the junction kept 6 bases outside the gene matches. CDR3 length equals 13 residues. The germline V gene encodes CDR1 MGHRA and CDR2 YSYEKL. The CDR3 coding sequence is TGCGCCAGCAGTCACAGGGGTGGAACTGAAGCTTTCTTT. Amino acid sequence: CASSHRGGTEAFF.

The chain combines TRBV6-6 with TRBJ1-2; D gene ambiguous. Germline CDR1 and CDR2: MNHNY and SVGAGI (reference sequence). This CDR3 is 16 amino acids long. The V and J ends lost 1 base and 3 bases respectively, with 15 bases between them. DNA of the CDR3: TGTGCCAGCAGTTACTTAAGGACCGACCGCGACTATGGCTACACCTTC. Amino acids: CASSYLRTDRDYGYTF.

The CDR3 DNA reads TGTGCCAGCAGTCGGGGGATTAGCAATCAGCCCCAGCATTTT. Translating gives CASSRGISNQPQHF. V gene TRBV6-9 combines with J gene TRBJ1-5; TRBD1 is a possible D gene (5 bases). The CDR3 has 14 amino acids. V lost 5 bases to trimming and J lost 0 bases, with 8 bases between them. Germline V gene lookup returns CDR1 MNHGY and CDR2 SVAAGI.

This chain connects TRBV7-6 to TRBJ2-3; tentative D call: TRBD2 (5 bases). V was cut by 6 bases and J by 6 bases, with 10 bases left in between. CDR1 SGHVS and CDR2 FNYEAQ come from the germline V gene. This CDR3 has 12 amino acids. CDR3 in DNA: TGTGCCAGCAGAGGCGGGCTGGATACGCAGTATTTT. The encoded protein is CASRGGLDTQYF.

Comments on this clonotype: Mismatch with germline at one junction end may stem from a read error. The rearrangement uses TRBV10-3 and TRBJ2-7, with TRBD1 identical over 8 bases. The germline V gene has CDR1 ENHRY and CDR2 SYGVKD. There are 15 residues in the CDR3. DNA of the CDR3: TGTGCCATCAGTGAGTCGGGACAGGTGAACTACAAGCAGTACTTC. Protein sequence: CAISESGQVNYKQYF.